The source of this T cell receptor beta chain is a study of post-analysis software for immune sequencing data. As for the study in general: There were relapsing-remitting, secondary progressive and progressive-relapsing multiple sclerosis among the disease courses included. Study results and limitations: Among a few TRBV segments more frequent in patients than controls were TRBV5-6, TRBV5-1 and TRBV20-1.

The CDR3 is 13 residues long. Germline CDR1 reads SGHDN; CDR2 reads FVKESK. Between the trimmed V and J ends, which lost 4 bases and 8 bases, there was a span of 14 bases. TCR beta cDNA libraries had unique molecular identifiers. In TCRdb, the PCR reads were re-called with MiXCR into one record per CDR3 protein. Counted here are around 710,000 distinct CDR3 sequences, around 45% occurring once; the ten biggest clones make up 4.9%. On this clonotype: Its antigen is not identified.

The source is a girl between 5 and 17 years old with multiple sclerosis. Sequencing was done on a sample of blood. The gene calls are TRBV14 and TRBJ1-1; D is ambiguous. CDR3 nucleotide sequence: TGTGCCAGCAGCCCACCAGGTATCACGGAAGCTTTCTTT. It codes for CASSPPGITEAFF.